This T cell receptor (beta chain) comes out of a study of response to subunit inactivated influenza vaccine. Regarding the study as a whole: The authors proposed limited new T cell recruitment per seasonal influenza vaccination.

Details on this clonotype: The antigen is not known.

V was clipped by 6 bases and J by 5 bases, with 8 bases between them. The CDR3 sequence is 13 residues long. Germline values: CDR1 SNHLY, CDR2 FYNNEI. TCRdb passed the RT-PCR reads through MiXCR, listing each CDR3 protein once. Here the sample spans about 650,000 distinct CDR3 sequences, about 15% being singletons. Sequenced material: PBMCs from blood, taken less than 15 days before vaccination. The sequence was collected from a man aged 50 or older who received an inactivated influenza vaccine. This chain links TRBV2 with TRBJ1-6; no reliable D call. CDR3 in DNA: TGTGCCAGCAGGGGTAGGAATAATTCACCCCTCCACTTT. Protein sequence: CASRGRNNSPLHF.